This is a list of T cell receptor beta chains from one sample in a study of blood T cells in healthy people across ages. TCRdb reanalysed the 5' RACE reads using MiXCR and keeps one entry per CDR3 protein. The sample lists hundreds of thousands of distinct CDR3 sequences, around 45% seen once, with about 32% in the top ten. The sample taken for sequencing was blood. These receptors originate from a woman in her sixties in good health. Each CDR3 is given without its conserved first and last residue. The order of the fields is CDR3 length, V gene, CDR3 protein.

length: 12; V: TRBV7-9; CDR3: ASSLSGRYYEQY
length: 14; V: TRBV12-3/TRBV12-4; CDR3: ASRDSGQGRKYGYT
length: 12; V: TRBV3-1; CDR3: ASSQNGRQETQY
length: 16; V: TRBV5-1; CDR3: ASSYGLAGVAALETQY
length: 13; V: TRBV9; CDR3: ASSVLQGRTDTQY
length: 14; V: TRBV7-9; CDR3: ASSLAFSGLGYGYT
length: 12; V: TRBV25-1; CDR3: ASRRQVGTDTQY
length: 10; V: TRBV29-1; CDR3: SVETKDYEQY
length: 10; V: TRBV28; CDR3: ASSRLQETRY
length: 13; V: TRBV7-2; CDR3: ASSLGTGDSYEQY
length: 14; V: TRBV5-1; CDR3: ASSWGSGTSGDEQY
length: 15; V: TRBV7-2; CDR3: ASSSARGAGGANVLT
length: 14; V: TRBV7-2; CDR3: ASSTTSGGGYNEQF
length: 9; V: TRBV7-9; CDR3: ASSRTEKLF
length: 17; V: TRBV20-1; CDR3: SARDWDSYRDGRYNEQY
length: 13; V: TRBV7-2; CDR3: ASSLGGIANSEQF
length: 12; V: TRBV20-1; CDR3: SAQVALSNQPQH
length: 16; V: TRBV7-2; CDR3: ASSLPPRTGITNTEAF
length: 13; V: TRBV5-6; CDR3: ASSFAPTSTDTQY
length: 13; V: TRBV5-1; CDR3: ASSRGGENAYGYT
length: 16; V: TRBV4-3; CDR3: ASSQGFATSGSGGEQF
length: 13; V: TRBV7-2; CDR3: ASSLSGRASYEQY
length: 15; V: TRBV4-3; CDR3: ASSQGVAVRSGDTQY
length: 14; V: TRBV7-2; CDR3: ASSLVGGSGTDTQY
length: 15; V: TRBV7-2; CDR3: ASSLAPGTGGWNEQF
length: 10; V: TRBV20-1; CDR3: SRGRGFGEQY
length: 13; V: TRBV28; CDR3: ASSLVRGAKNIQY
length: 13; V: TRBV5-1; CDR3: ASGILGLAGEQQF
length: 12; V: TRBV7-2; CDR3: ASSVTGTANEQY
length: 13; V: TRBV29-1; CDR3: SASGAPDSTDTQY
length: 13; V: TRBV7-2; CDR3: ASSLPRSRGYGYT
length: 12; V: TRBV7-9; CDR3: ASSLGFQGWKLF
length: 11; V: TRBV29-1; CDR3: SVRGEAKNIQY
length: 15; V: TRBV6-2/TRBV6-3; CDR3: ASTDPHGQGSNQPQH
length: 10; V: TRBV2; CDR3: ASSRGRETQY
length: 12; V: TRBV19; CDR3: ASRSHLARSEQF
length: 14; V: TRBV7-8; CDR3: ASSSFTGGQNEKLF
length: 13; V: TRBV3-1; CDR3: ASSQEGRGPEKLF
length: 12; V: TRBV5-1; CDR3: ASSSGQGNSPLH
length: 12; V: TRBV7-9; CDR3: ASSLAAKNTEAF
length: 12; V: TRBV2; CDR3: ASSVRVSNQPQH
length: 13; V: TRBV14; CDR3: ASSPREAGYNEQF
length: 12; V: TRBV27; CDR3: ASRLNSGANVLT
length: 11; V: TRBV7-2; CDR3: ASLLEPRAGYT
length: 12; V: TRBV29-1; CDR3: SVNHASGKETQY
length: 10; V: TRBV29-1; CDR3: SVSPRDYEQY
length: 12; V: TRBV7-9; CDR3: ASSPRDFEGGYT
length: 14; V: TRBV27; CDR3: ASSLGQGDYNSPLH
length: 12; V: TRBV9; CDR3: ASSVRDGYNEQY
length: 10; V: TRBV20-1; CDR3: SARAQSHEQY
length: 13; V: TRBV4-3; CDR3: ASSQGPGTDYEQY
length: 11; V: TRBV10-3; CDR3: ATGTGGYNEQF
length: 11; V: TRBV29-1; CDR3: SVGDRDTGELF
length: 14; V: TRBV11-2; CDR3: ASSWEFRDRRTEAF
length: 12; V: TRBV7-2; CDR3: ASSFSGTGGTQY
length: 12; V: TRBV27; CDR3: ASSLWQGTYEQY
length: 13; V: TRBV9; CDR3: ASSVNSGSYNEQF
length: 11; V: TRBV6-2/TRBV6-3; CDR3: ASSIGESLEQY
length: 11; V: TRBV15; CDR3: ATSVDRTYEQY